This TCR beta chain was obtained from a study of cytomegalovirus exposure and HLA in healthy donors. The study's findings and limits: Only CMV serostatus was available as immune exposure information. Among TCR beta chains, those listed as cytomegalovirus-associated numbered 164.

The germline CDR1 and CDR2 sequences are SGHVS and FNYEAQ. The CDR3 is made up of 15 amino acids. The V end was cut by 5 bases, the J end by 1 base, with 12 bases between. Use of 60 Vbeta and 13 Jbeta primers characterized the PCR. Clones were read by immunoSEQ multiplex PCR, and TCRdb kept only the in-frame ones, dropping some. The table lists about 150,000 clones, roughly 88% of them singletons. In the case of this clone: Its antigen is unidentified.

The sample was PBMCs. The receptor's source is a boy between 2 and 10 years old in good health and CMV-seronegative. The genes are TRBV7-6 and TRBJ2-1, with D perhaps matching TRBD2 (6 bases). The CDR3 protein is CASSHSGESYNEQFF. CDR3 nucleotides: TGTGCCAGCAGCCACTCGGGGGAATCCTACAATGAGCAGTTCTTC.